The T cell receptor beta chain under discussion was sequenced for a study of radiation and T cells in renal cell carcinoma. V gave up 0 bases and J gave up 10 bases, with 7 bases separating them. In germline, CDR1 is ENHRY, CDR2 SYGVKD. CDR3 length: 13 residues. Clones were read by immunoSEQ multiplex PCR, and TCRdb kept only the in-frame ones, dropping some. This table has around 70,000 clones, roughly 82% appearing once. Time point specified: blood 2 weeks post-SBRT. Treatment here: 15 Gy SBRT to primary tumor, nephrectomy 4 weeks later. The rearrangement uses TRBV10-3 and TRBJ2-6; D unclear. This specimen consisted of blood, obtained from a patient whose treatment included radiotherapy and nephrectomy. The sequence derives from a man aged 60 to 69 with renal cell carcinoma. CDR3 DNA: TGTGCCATCAGTGAGTCAACGATGAACGTCCTGACTTTC. Translating it yields CAISESTMNVLTF.